This TCR beta chain was documented in a study of T cells in localized non-small cell lung cancer. Study observations and caveats: Increased T cell density in blood showed an association with longer overall survival. Out of the top 100 tumor clones, a median approximately 57 were seen in adjacent lung. Uninvolved adjacent lung showed higher T cell clonality than tumor.

Trimming left V 5 bases short and J 5 bases short, with 9 bases between. The CDR3 covers 12 residues. The V gene's germline CDR1 is LNHDA and CDR2 SQIVND (reference sequence). Comment on this clone: What it recognizes is unknown.

Measured with immunoSEQ multiplex PCR; TCRdb has only the in-frame clones, and not every one. This sample has several thousand clones, with roughly 90% found just once. This clonotype originated in a female donor at least 60 years old with stage II squamous cell lung carcinoma. The material was peripheral blood, obtained before any cancer treatment. The chain joins TRBV19 to TRBJ2-5; a weak D match, TRBD1 (5 bases). CDR3 protein: CASSFRDETQYF. The CDR3 region has the DNA TGTGCCAGTAGTTTCAGGGATGAGACCCAGTACTTC.